The 3 T cell receptor beta chains reported below all come from one sample, sequenced in a study of response to subunit inactivated influenza vaccine listed by TCRdb under 2018. The library was prepared using RT-PCR. Sequencer: Illumina HiSeq 2500. TCRdb itself trimmed the public reads at Q25 with fastp, ran MiXCR and retained productive beta chains. Under each unique CDR3 protein, matching rows form one entry showing the most common genes and DNA. This sample lists about 780,000 distinct CDR3 sequences; approximately 18% were detected once. Roughly 11% of the sample is held by the ten biggest clonotypes. The sequencing used PBMCs from blood, collected roughly 5 days after vaccination. The receptors derive from a man aged 45-60 years who received an inactivated influenza vaccine. Donor details come from another sample of the same person, matched by shared clones.

V is TRBV12-3 or TRBV12-4 and J is TRBJ2-3, with D uncertain. The CDR3 has 14 residues. The ends were cut back, 1 base at V and 6 bases at J, with 11 bases in the middle. In nucleotides, the CDR3 is TGTGCCAGCAGTTTAGGTTCCGGTTGGGATACGCAGTATTTT. It codes for CASSLGSGWDTQYF.

This rearrangement joins TRBV9 to TRBJ2-5; TRBD2 matches at 12 bases. J lost 2 bases, V lost 3 bases, and 2 bases had no gene match. The CDR3 contains 15 residues. Germline V gene data show CDR1 as SGDLS and CDR2 as YYNGEE. The chain's CDR3 is CASSASGGAQETQYF. CDR3 in DNA: TGTGCCAGCAGCGCTAGCGGGGGGGCGCAAGAGACCCAGTACTTC.

The gene calls are TRBV7-2 and TRBJ2-1; D is ambiguous. Deletions cut 2 bases from V and 6 bases from J, with 11 bases between. Germline V lookup: CDR1 SGHTA, CDR2 FQGNSA. This CDR3 region has 14 residues. The DNA of the CDR3 is TGTGCCAGCAGCTTAATGCAGATCCGCAATGAGCAGTTCTTC. Translating gives CASSLMQIRNEQFF.